The source of this TCR beta chain is a study of blood T cell repertoires in COVID-19. Profiled with immunoSEQ multiplex PCR; TCRdb holds only in-frame clones, not every one. The table has around 290,000 clones, approximately 93% seen once; the top ten hold around 2.2%. This clone was observed a handful of times. The Seattle patients, enrolled during active infection, were followed longitudinally. V gave up 3 bases and J gave up 2 bases; unmatched junction bases: 8. This CDR3 is 18 amino acids long. Germline CDR1 reads SGDLS; CDR2 reads YYNGEE. Sequencing was done on a sample of peripheral blood. The gene calls are TRBV9 and TRBJ2-2, with 12 nucleotides matching TRBD2. The receptor comes from a woman aged 25 to 39 with COVID-19, enrolled during active disease. The CDR3 sequence: CASSAGTSGSSNTGELFF. The CDR3 nucleotides are TGTGCCAGCAGCGCCGGGACTAGCGGGTCGTCAAACACCGGGGAGCTGTTTTTT. Complete variable domain (other parts from reference TRBV9 and TRBJ2-2): DSGVTQTPKHLITATGQRVTLRCSPRSGDLSVYWYQQSLDQGLQFLIQYYNGEERAKGNILERFSAQQFPDLHSELNLSSLELGDSALYFCASSAGTSGSSNTGELFFGEGSRLTVL.